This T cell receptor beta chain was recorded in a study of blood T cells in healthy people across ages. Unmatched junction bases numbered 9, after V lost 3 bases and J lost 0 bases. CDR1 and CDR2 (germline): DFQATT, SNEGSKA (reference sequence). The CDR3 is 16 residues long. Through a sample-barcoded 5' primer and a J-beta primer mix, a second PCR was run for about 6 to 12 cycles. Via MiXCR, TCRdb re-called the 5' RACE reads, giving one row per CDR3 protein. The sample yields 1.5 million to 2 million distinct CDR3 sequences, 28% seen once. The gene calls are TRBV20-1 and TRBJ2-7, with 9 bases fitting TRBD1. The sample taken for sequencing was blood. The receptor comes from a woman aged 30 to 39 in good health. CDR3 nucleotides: TGCAGTGCTAGTCCTACAGGGGGCTTTGACTCCTACGAGCAGTACTTC. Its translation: CSASPTGGFDSYEQYF.